The source of this TCR beta chain is a study of blood T cell repertoires in COVID-19. About the study: The origin of the acute and convalescent COVID-19 samples was the United States, Italy and Spain.

This clone was seen a single time. Trimming shortened V by 2 bases and J by 5 bases, and 12 bases separated the two germline ends. This CDR3 is 15 amino acids long. The germline V gene has CDR1 MNHNS and CDR2 SASEGT. The protocol was immunoSEQ multiplex PCR, while the TCRdb copy is restricted to in-frame clones and leaves out a portion. The sample has under 200,000 clones, about 86% seen once. This sequence was found in a man in his 70s with active or convalescent COVID-19. J is TRBJ2-2 and V is TRBV6-1, with D uncertain. Sequencing input: peripheral blood. The CDR3, as DNA: TGTGCCAGCAGTGAATCCGGCTGGCGGACCGGGGAGCTGTTTTTT. Translated, it gives CASSESGWRTGELFF.